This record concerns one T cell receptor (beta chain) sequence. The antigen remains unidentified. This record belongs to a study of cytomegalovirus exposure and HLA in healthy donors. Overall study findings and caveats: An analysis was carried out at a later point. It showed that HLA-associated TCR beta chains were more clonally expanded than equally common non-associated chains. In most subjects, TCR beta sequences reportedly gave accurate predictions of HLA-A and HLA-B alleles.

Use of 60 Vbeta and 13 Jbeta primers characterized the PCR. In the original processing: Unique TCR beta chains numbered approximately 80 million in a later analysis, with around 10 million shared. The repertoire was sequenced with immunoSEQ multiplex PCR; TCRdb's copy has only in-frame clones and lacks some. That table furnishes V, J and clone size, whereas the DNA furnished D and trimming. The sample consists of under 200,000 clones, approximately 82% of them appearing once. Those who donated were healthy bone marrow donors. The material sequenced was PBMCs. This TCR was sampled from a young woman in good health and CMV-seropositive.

The CDR3 region is CASSLASQAGNEQFF. The DNA of the CDR3 is TGTGCCAGCAGCTTAGCCTCCCAGGCGGGGAATGAGCAGTTCTTC. V usage is TRBV7-6 and J usage is TRBJ2-1, with TRBD2 as a possible D gene (6 bases). Germline CDR1 SGHVS, CDR2 FNYEAQ. V shed 0 bases and J shed 7 bases, with 13 bases lying between them. The CDR3 covers 15 residues. Filled out from reference TRBV7-6 and TRBJ2-1, the complete variable domain reads GAGVSQSPRYKVTKRGQDVALRCDPISGHVSLYWYRQALGQGPEFLTYFNYEAQQDKSGLPNDRFSAERPEGSISTLTIQRTEQRDSAMYRCASSLASQAGNEQFFGPGTRLTVL.